This T cell receptor beta chain was identified during a study of OX40 agonist ivuxolimab in advanced cancers. TCRdb's copy holds only in-frame clones and misses some; the assay was immunoSEQ multiplex PCR. The sample yields about 46,000 clones, around 84% seen once. Trimming stripped 4 bases from V and 6 bases from J, with 6 bases between. The CDR3 totals 10 residues. Germline assignment: CDR1 SQVTM and CDR2 ANQGSEA. The clonotype was recovered from an adult with an advanced solid tumor such as melanoma, head and neck, liver or kidney cancer. The V call is TRBV29-1, the J call TRBJ1-1; a possible D gene is TRBD1 (6 bases). The sequences come from CD4+ or CD8+ T cells sorted from blood, collected in a trial of the OX40 agonist ivuxolimab. This CDR3 is CSVGTAEAFF. DNA of the CDR3: TGCAGCGTTGGGACAGCTGAAGCTTTCTTT. Full variable domain (rest looked up from reference TRBV29-1 and TRBJ1-1): SAVISQKPSRDICQRGTSLTIQCQVDSQVTMMFWYRQQPGQSLTLIATANQGSEATYESGFVIDKFPISRPNLTFSTLTVSNMSPEDSSIYLCSVGTAEAFFGQGTRLTVV.